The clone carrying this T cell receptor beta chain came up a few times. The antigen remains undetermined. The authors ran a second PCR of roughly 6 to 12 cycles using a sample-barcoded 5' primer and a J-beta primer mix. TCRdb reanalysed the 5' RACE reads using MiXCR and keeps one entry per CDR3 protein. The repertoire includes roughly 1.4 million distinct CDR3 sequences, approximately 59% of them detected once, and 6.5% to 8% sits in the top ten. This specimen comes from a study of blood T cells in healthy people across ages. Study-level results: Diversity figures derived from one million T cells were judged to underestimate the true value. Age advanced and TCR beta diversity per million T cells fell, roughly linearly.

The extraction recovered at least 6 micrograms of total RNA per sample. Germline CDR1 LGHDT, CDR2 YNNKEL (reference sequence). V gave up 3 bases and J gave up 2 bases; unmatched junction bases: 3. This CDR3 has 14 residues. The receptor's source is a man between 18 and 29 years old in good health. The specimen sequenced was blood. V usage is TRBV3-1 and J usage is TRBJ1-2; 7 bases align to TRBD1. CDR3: CASSQGQINYGYTF. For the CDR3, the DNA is TGTGCCAGCAGCCAGGGACAGATAAACTATGGCTACACCTTC.